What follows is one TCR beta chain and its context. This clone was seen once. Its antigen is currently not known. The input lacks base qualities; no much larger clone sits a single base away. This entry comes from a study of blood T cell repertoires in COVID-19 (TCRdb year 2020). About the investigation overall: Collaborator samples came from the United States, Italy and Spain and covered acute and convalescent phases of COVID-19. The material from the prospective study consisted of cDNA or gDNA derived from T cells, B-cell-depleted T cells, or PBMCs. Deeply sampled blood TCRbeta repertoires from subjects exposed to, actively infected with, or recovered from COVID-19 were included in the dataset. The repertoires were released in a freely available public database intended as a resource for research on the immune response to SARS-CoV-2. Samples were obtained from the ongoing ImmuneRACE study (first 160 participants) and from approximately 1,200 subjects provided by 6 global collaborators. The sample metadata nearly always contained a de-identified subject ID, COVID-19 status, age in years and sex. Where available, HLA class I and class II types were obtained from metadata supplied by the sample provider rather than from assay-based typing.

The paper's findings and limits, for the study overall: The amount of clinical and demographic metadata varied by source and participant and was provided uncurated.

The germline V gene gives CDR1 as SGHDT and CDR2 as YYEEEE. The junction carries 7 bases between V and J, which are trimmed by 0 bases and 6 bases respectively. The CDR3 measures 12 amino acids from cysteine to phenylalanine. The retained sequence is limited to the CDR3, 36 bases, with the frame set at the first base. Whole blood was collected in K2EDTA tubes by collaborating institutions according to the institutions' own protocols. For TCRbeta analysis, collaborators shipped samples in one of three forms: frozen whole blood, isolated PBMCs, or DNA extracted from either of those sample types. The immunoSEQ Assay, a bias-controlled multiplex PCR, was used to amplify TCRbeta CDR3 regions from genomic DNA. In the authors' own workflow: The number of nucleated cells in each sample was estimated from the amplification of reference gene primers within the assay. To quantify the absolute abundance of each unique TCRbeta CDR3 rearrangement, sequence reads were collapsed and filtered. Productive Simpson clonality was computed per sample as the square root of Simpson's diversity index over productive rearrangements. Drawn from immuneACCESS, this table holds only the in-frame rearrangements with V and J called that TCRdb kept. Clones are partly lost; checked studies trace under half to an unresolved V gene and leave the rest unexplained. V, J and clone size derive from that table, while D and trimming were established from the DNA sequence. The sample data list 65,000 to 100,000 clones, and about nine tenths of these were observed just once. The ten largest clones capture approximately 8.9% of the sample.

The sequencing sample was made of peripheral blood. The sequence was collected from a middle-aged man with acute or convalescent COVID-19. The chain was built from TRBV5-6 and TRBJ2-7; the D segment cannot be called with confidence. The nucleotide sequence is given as TGTGCCAGCAGCTTGGCGCGTTTCGAGCAGTACTTC. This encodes CASSLARFEQYF. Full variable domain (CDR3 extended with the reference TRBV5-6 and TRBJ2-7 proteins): DAGVTQSPTHLIKTRGQQVTLRCSPKSGHDTVSWYQQALGQGPQFIFQYYEEEERQRGNFPDRFSGHQFPNYSSELNVNALLLGDSALYLCASSLARFEQYFGPGTRLTVT.